Listed below are T cell receptor beta chains from one sample, sequenced in a study of Ad26.COV2.S vaccination and SARS-CoV-2 variants. Here immunoSEQ multiplex PCR was the method, and the copy in TCRdb shows in-frame clones only, minus some. The sample shows about 420,000 clones, 85% to 90% of them seen only once. The source was peripheral blood, collected in a trial of Ad26.COV2.S vaccine versus placebo. All receptors come from a person between 18 and 65 years old who received the Ad26.COV2.S COVID-19 vaccine or a placebo. Each CDR3 is given with its conserved first and last residue. Clone size is stated in some rows and not others, as once, few, many or a class when expanded.

j_call | v_call | clone_size | cdr3_aa
TRBJ2-3 | TRBV5-1 | . | CASSYYSGIITDTQYF
TRBJ1-5 | TRBV6-6 | few | CASSSPTGGNQPQHF
TRBJ2-4 | TRBV5-1 | . | CASSYGTENIQYF
TRBJ2-7 | TRBV28 | . | CASTSIEGRYEQYF
TRBJ2-2 | TRBV19 | . | CASTAPHMRGYTGELFF
TRBJ1-1 | TRBV6-5 | . | CASSYSKRSGEAFF
TRBJ1-2 | TRBV13 | once | CASSRQGVDYGYTF
TRBJ1-1 | TRBV24-1 | once | CATKQEQNTEAFF
TRBJ1-2 | TRBV5-1 | . | CASSEPGQGLNYGYTF
TRBJ1-6 | TRBV6-5 | . | CASSYSTGENSPLHF
TRBJ1-6 | TRBV7-8 | . | CASSPTDTYNSPLHF
TRBJ1-5 | TRBV7-2 | . | CASSWQFNQPQHF
TRBJ1-2 | TRBV29-1 | once | CSVEGPGTPYGYTF
TRBJ2-7 | TRBV7-2 | . | CASSLVHDRYYEQYF